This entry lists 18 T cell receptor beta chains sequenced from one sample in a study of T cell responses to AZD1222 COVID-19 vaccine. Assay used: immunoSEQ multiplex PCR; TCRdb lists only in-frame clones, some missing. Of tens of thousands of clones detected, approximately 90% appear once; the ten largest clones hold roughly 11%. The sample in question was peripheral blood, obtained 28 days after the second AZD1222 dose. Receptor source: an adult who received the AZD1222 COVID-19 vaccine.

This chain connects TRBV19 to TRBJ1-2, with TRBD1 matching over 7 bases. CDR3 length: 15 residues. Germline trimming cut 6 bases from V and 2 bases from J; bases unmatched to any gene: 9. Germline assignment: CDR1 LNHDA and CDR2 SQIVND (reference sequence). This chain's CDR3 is CASSRDSRSNYGYTF. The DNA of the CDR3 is TGTGCCAGTAGCCGGGACAGCCGCTCAAACTATGGCTACACCTTC.

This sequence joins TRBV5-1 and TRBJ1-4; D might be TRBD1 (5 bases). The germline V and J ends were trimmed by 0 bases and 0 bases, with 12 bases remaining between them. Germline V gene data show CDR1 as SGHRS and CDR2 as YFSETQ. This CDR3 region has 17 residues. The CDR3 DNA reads TGCGCCAGCAGCTTGGATGGGGGGGACGCAACTAATGAAAAACTGTTTTTT. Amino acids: CASSLDGGDATNEKLFF. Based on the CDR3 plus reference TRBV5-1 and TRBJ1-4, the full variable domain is KAGVTQTPRYLIKTRGQQVTLSCSPISGHRSVSWYQQTPGQGLQFLFEYFSETQRNKGNFPGRFSGRQFSNSRSEMNVSTLELGDSALYLCASSLDGGDATNEKLFFGSGTQLSVL.

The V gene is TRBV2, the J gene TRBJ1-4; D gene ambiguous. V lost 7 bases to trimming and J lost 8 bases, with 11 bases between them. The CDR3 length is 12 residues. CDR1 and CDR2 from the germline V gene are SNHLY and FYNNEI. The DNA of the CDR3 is TGTGCCAGCACAGTGATGGGAGAAAAACTGTTTTTT. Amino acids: CASTVMGEKLFF.

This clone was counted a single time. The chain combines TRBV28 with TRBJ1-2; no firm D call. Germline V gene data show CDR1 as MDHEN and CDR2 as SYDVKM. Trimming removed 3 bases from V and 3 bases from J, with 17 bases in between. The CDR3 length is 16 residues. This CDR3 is CASSFISPGGHYGYTF. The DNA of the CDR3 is TGTGCCAGCAGTTTCATCTCGCCGGGAGGGCACTATGGCTACACCTTC.

The DNA for the CDR3 is TGTGCCAGCAGTCCCTGGGGGGTGAGCTCCTACAATGAGCAGTTCTTC. This gives the protein CASSPWGVSSYNEQFF. V gene TRBV28 combines with J gene TRBJ2-1, with a possible D match to TRBD2 (6 bases). Germline V gene lookup returns CDR1 MDHEN and CDR2 SYDVKM. The CDR3 is 16 residues long. Trimming stripped 5 bases from V and 0 bases from J, with 14 bases between.

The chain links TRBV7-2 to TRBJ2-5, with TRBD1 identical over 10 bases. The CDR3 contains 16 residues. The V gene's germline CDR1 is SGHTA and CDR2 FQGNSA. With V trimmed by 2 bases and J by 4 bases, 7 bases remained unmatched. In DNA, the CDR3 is TGTGCCAGCAGCTTAAGGGGGGACAGGGGAGGAGAGACCCAGTACTTC. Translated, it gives CASSLRGDRGGETQYF.

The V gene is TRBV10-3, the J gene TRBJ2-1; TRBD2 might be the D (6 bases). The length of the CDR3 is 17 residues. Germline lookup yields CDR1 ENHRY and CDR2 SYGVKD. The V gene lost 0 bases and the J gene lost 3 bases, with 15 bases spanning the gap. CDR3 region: CAISESGGRDRYNEQFF. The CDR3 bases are TGTGCCATCAGTGAGTCGGGGGGAAGGGACCGCTACAATGAGCAGTTCTTC.

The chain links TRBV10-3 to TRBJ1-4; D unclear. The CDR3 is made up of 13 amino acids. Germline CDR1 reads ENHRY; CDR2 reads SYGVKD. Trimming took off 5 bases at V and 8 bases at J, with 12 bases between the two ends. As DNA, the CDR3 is TGTGCCATCAGTCCGCTGCGGGAGGAAAAACTGTTTTTT. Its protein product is CAISPLREEKLFF.

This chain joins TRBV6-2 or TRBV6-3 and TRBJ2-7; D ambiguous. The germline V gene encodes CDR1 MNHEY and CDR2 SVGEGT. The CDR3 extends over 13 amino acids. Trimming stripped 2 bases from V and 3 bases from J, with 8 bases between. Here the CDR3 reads CASSYLKHYEQYF. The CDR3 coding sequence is TGTGCCAGCAGTTACCTGAAACACTACGAGCAGTACTTC.

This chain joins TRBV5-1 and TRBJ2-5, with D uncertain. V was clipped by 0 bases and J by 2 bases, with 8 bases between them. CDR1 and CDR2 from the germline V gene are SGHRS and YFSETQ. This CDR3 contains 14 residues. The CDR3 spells CASSLGDRQETQYF. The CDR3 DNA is TGCGCCAGCAGCTTGGGGGATCGGCAAGAGACCCAGTACTTC.

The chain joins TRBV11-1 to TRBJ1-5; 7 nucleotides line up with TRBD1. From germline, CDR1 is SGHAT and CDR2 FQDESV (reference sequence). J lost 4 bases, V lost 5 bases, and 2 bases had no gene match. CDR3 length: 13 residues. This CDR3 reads CASSQDRNQPQHF. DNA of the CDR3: TGTGCCAGCAGCCAGGACAGGAATCAGCCCCAGCATTTT. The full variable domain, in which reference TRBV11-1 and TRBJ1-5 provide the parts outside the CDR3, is EAEVAQSPRYKITEKSQAVAFWCDPISGHATLYWYRQILGQGPELLVQFQDESVVDDSQLPKDRFSAERLKGVDSTLKIQPAELGDSAMYLCASSQDRNQPQHFGDGTRLSIL.

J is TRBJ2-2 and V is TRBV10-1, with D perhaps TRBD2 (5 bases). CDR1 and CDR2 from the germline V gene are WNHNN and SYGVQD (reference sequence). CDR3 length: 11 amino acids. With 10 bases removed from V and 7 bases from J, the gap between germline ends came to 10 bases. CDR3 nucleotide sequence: TGCGCCACCCCGAGGGTCGGGGAGCTGTTTTTT. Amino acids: CATPRVGELFF.

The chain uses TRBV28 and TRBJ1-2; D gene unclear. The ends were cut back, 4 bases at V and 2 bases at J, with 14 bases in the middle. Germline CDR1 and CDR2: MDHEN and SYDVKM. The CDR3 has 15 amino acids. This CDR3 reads CASSSRRGRNYGYTF. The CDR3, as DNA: TGTGCCAGCAGTTCGCGACGGGGTCGAAACTATGGCTACACCTTC.

Here the CDR3 reads CASSHEAGRGYNEQFF. CDR3 bases: TGTGCCAGTAGCCACGAGGCAGGGAGGGGTTACAATGAGCAGTTCTTC. The chain is built from TRBV19 and TRBJ2-1; 7 nucleotides line up with TRBD2. Trimming took 6 bases from V and 4 from J; bases not matched to a gene: 12. CDR1 and CDR2 from the germline V gene are LNHDA and SQIVND (reference sequence). The length of the CDR3 is 16 residues.

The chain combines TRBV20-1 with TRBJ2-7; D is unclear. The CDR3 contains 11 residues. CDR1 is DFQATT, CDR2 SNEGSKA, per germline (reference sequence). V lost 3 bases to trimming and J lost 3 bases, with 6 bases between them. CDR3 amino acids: CSASGDYEQYF. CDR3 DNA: TGCAGTGCTAGTGGAGACTACGAGCAGTACTTC.

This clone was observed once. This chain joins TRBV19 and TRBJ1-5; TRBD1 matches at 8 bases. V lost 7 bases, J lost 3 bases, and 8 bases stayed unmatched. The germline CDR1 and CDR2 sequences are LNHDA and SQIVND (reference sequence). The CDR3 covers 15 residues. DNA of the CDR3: TGTGCCAGTAACCTGGACAGGGAATACAATCAGCCCCAGCATTTT. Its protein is CASNLDREYNQPQHF.

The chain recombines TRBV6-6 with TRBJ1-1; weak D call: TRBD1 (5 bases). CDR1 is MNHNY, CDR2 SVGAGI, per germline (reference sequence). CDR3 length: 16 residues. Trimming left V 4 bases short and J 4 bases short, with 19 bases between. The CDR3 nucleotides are TGTGCCAGCAGTTCCCATGTCAGGGTTTACAGCACTGAAGCTTTCTTT. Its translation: CASSSHVRVYSTEAFF.

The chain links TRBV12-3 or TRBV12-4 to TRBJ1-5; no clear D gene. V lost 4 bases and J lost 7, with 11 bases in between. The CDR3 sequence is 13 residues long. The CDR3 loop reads CASSSTGDQPQHF. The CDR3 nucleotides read TGTGCCAGCAGTTCCACGGGCGACCAGCCCCAGCATTTT.